This T cell receptor (beta chain) originates from a study of human T cells and chemical hapten exposure. MiXCR, run by TCRdb on the RACE reads, gives a single entry per CDR3 protein. The sample shows tens of thousands of distinct CDR3 sequences, 9.5% to 15% of them seen only once. The CDR3 loop spans 14 amino acids. CDR1 is MNHNS and CDR2 is SASEGT in the germline V gene. V lost 4 bases to trimming and J lost 4 bases, with 13 bases between them. Described time point: patch test 3, about 24 weeks after DPC sensitization. Described treatment: therapeutic diphenylcyclopropenone sensitization with weekly scalp DPC. This clonotype was counted between two and nine times.

The sequence was collected from a man aged 30 to 39 with alopecia areata. Some clones in this sample may be carry-over from other donors' samples. The sample was whole blood, taken in connection with sensitization to the hapten diphenylcyclopropenone (DPC). The V call is TRBV6-1, the J call TRBJ1-1; tentatively, D is TRBD1 (6 bases). In nucleotides, the CDR3 is TGTGCCAGCAGTGTACAGGGCGGTGTCACTGAAGCTTTCTTT. Protein sequence: CASSVQGGVTEAFF.